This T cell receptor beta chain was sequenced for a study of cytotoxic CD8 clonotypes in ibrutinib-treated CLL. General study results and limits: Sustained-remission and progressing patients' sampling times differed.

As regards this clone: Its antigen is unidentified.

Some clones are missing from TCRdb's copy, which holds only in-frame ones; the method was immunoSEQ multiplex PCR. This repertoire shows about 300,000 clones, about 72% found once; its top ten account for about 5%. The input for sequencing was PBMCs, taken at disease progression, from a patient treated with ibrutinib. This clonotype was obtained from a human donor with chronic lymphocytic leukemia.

Written as DNA, the CDR3 is TGTGCCAGCAGCTTTGGGATCCGCACAGATACGCAGTATTTT. Its protein is CASSFGIRTDTQYF. The V gene is TRBV11-2, the J gene TRBJ2-3; D unresolved. The CDR3 is made up of 14 amino acids. Deletions cut 3 bases from V and 1 base from J, with 8 bases between. Looked up from germline, CDR1 is SGHAT and CDR2 is FQNNGV.